Listed below are T cell receptor beta chains from one sample, sequenced in a study of cytomegalovirus exposure and HLA in healthy donors. The assay was immunoSEQ multiplex PCR, and TCRdb's table has in-frame clones only and misses some. The data hold around 150,000 clones, with roughly 80% observed a single time. The sample comprised PBMCs. Receptor source: a man aged 35-49 years in good health and CMV-seropositive. CDR3s include the opening cysteine and the closing phenylalanine or tryptophan. Each record gives: CDR3 length, J gene, D gene, clone size, V gene, CDR3 protein, CDR3 DNA. A D gene is named only where the DNA matches it firmly. Size is omitted from some rows. Given values are once, few, many or a class for expanded clones.

>16|TRBJ2-2|TRBD2|NA|TRBV4-2
CASSQSGGADTGELFF
TGTGCCAGCAGCCAATCGGGAGGAGCCGACACCGGGGAGCTGTTTTTT
>15|TRBJ2-1|NA|few|TRBV11-3
CASSSTGTTYNEQFF
TGTGCCAGCAGCTCCACCGGGACAACCTACAATGAGCAGTTCTTC
>14|TRBJ2-7|TRBD1|once|TRBV2
CASRLDRGSDEQYF
TGTGCCAGCAGGCTGGACAGGGGTAGCGACGAGCAGTACTTC
>15|TRBJ2-7|NA|NA|TRBV12-5
CASGLRGSASYEQYF
TGTGCTAGTGGTTTACGGGGGAGTGCCTCCTACGAGCAGTACTTC
>17|TRBJ2-7|NA|NA|TRBV5-1
CASSPLRQGGGVREQYF
TGCGCCAGCAGCCCCCTTCGGCAAGGGGGTGGTGTACGCGAGCAGTACTTC
>15|TRBJ1-2|NA|NA|TRBV28
CASSSGGLYEGGYTF
TGTGCCAGCAGTTCCGGAGGGCTATACGAAGGGGGCTACACCTTC
>16|TRBJ2-5|NA|NA|TRBV14
CASSQTLSTRFGTQYF
TGTGCCAGCAGCCAAACCCTGTCGACTAGATTCGGGACCCAGTACTTC
>14|TRBJ1-5|NA|NA|TRBV30
CAWSVMSGRQPQHF
TGTGCCTGGAGTGTTATGTCGGGTCGACAGCCCCAGCATTTT
>16|TRBJ2-2|TRBD2|few|TRBV5-1
CASSLATSGNTGELFF
TGCGCCAGCAGCTTGGCCACTAGCGGGAACACCGGGGAGCTGTTTTTT
>15|TRBJ2-4|TRBD2|few|TRBV27
CASRGGREFQNIQYF
TGTGCCAGCAGGGGAGGGCGGGAGTTCCAGAACATTCAGTACTTC
>15|TRBJ1-3|TRBD1|NA|TRBV5-1
CASSLGTDRGNTIYF
TGCGCCAGCAGCCTCGGGACAGACAGAGGAAACACCATATATTTT
>14|TRBJ2-7|NA|NA|TRBV6-6
CASSYSIGGYEQYF
TGTGCCAGCAGTTACTCGATTGGGGGGTACGAGCAGTACTTC
>12|TRBJ1-1|NA|NA|TRBV7-9
CASSGAYTEAFF
TGTGCCAGCAGTGGGGCCTACACTGAAGCTTTCTTT
>16|TRBJ1-3|NA|once|TRBV5-1
CASSLDDSLSGNTIYF
TGCGCCAGCAGCTTGGATGACAGTCTCTCTGGAAACACCATATATTTT
>13|TRBJ1-3|NA|NA|TRBV19
CASSRTSGNTIYF
TGTGCCAGTAGTCGGACATCGGGAAACACCATATATTTT
>15|TRBJ2-7|NA|NA|TRBV7-8
CASSPTETSSYEQYF
TGTGCCAGCAGCCCGACAGAGACGAGCTCCTACGAGCAGTACTTC
>16|TRBJ2-1|TRBD2|NA|TRBV27
CASSHQIAGVGNEQFF
TGTGCCAGCAGTCACCAGATAGCGGGAGTTGGCAATGAGCAGTTCTTC
>15|TRBJ1-6|TRBD1|NA|TRBV14
CASSQANRGNSPLHF
TGTGCCAGCAGCCAAGCGAACAGGGGTAATTCACCCCTCCACTTT
>14|TRBJ1-1|NA|NA|TRBV2
CASSQDRTNTEAFF
TGTGCCAGCAGTCAAGACAGAACGAACACTGAAGCTTTCTTT
>14|TRBJ2-7|NA|NA|TRBV2
CASRGPGHYYEQYF
TGTGCCAGCAGGGGTCCGGGACATTACTACGAGCAGTACTTC